This T cell receptor beta chain was sequenced during a study of T cell changes during pregnancy in multiple sclerosis (dated by TCRdb to about 2019). As for the study more broadly: Changes in the T cell repertoire over the course of pregnancy were examined in this study in women with multiple sclerosis.

Libraries came from the immunoSEQ multiplex PCR assay. Entries here come from immuneACCESS through TCRdb and include only in-frame sequences with V and J called. Some clones fail to appear in such tables; in the studies checked, an unresolved V gene covers under half of the shortfall, and the cause of the remainder is unknown. The sample table holds roughly 64,000 clones, of which approximately 96% were seen once. The ten largest account for 2% to 2.5% of the sample. To note about this clone: The antigen this receptor binds is unknown. Base quality data are lacking; no much larger clone is found one base away.

Clipping removes 2 bases from V and 5 bases from J, with 6 as the unmatched junction base count. The CDR3 contains 14 residues, cysteine and phenylalanine counted. Only CDR3 DNA remains: 42 bases, in frame from the first base. CDR1 and CDR2 are drawn from the germline V gene: SQVTM, ANQGSEA. This TCR was sampled from a female donor with multiple sclerosis, enrolled in a pregnancy study. The chain is encoded by TRBV29-1 joined to TRBJ2-3, with 8 bases aligning to TRBD2. Sequencing was performed on CD8+ T cells from peripheral blood mononuclear cells, taken after pregnancy. The nucleotides read TGCAGCGTTGAACCTAGCGGGCTTGTAGATACGCAGTATTTT. The encoded protein is CSVEPSGLVDTQYF.